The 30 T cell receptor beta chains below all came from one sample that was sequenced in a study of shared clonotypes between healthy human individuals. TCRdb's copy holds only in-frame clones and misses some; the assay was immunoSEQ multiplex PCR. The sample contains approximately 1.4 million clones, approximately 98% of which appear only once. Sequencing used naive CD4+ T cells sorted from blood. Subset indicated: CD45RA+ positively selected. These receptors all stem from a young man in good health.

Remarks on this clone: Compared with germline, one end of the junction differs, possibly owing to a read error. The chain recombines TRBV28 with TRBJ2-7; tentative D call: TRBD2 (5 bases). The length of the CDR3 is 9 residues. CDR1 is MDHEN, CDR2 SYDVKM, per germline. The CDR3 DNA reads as TGTGCCAGCGGCTACCCGGGGAACTTC. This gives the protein CASGYPGNF.

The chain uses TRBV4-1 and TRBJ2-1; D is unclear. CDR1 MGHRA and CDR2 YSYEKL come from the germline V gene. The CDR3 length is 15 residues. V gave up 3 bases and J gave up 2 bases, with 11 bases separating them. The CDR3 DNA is TGCGCCAGCAGCCATCTCCAGAATGCCTACAATGAGCAGTTCTTC. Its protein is CASSHLQNAYNEQFF.

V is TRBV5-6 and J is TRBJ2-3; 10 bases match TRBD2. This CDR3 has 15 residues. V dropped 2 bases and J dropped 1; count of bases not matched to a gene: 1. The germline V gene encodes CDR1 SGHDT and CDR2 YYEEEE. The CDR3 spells CASSFGTSGTDTQYF. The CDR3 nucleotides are TGTGCCAGCAGCTTTGGGACTAGCGGCACAGATACGCAGTATTTT.

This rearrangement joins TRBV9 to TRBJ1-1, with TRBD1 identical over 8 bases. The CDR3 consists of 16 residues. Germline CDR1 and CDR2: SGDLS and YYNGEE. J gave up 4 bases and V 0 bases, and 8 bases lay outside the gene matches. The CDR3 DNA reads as TGTGCCAGCAGCGTAGTCAGGGGGCTAACGGGCACTGAAGCTTTCTTT. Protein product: CASSVVRGLTGTEAFF.

Here the CDR3 reads CASSSPGTASYEQYF. In DNA form, the CDR3 reads TGTGCCAGCAGCTCACCCGGGACCGCGAGCTACGAGCAGTACTTC. This chain joins TRBV5-5 and TRBJ2-7; either TRBD1 or TRBD2 may fit D (5 bases each). From germline, CDR1 is SGHKS and CDR2 YYEKEE (reference sequence). The CDR3 is 15 residues long. Trimming left V 3 bases short and J 3 bases short, with 16 bases between.

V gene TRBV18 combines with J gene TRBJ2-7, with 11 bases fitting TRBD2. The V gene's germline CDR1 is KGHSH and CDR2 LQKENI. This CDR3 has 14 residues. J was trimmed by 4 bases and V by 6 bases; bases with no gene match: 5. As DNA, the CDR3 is TGTGCCAGCTCCTCGGGACTAGCGGATTACGAGCAGTACTTC. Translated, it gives CASSSGLADYEQYF.

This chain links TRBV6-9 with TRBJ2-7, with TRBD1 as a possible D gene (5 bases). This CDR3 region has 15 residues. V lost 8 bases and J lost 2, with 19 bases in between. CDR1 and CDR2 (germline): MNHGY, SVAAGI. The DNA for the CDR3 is TGTGCCAGCGGACAAATATGCAAGATAGCCTACGAGCAGTACTTC. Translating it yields CASGQICKIAYEQYF.

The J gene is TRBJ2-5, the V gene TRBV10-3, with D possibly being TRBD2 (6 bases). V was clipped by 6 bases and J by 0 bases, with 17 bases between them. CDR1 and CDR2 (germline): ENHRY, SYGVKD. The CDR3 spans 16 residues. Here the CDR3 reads CAISQRAPQYQETQYF. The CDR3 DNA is TGTGCCATCAGCCAGCGGGCACCCCAGTACCAAGAGACCCAGTACTTC.

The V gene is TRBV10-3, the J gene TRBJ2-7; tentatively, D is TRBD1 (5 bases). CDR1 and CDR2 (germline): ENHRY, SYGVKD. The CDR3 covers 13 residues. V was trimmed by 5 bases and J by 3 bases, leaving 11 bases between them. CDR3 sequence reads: CAISSGSGYEQYF. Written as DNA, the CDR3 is TGTGCCATCAGTTCAGGGTCGGGCTACGAGCAGTACTTC.

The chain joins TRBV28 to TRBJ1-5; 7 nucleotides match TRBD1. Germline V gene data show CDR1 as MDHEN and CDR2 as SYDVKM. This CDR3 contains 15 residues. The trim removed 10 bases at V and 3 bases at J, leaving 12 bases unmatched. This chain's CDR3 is CATRPGQLPNQPQHF. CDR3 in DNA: TGTGCCACCCGACCGGGACAGCTCCCCAATCAGCCCCAGCATTTT.

CDR3 DNA: TGCGCCAGCAGTGAGTCGCCAGGGTACGAGCAGTACTTC. Translated, it gives CASSESPGYEQYF. The chain combines TRBV10-1 with TRBJ2-7, with TRBD1 as a possible D gene (5 bases). The CDR3 sequence is 13 residues long. CDR1 and CDR2 (germline): WNHNN, SYGVQD (reference sequence). Deletions cut 0 bases from V and 4 bases from J, with 7 bases between.

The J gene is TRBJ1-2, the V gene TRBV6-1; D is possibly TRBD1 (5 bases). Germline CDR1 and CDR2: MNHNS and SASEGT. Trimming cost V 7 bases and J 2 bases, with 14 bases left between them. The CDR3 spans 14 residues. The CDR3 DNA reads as TGTGCCAGCATCTTTGGGGGAATGAACTATGGCTACACCTTC. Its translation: CASIFGGMNYGYTF.

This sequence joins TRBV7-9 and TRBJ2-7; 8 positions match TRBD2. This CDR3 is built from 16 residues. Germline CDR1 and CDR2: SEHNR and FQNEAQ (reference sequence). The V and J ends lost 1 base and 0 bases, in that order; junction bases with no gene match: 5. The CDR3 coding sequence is TGTGCCAGCAGCTTAGGGACTAGCCTGAGCTCCTACGAGCAGTACTTC. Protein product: CASSLGTSLSSYEQYF. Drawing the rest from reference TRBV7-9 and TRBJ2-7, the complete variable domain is DTGVSQNPRHKITKRGQNVTFRCDPISEHNRLYWYRQTLGQGPEFLTYFQNEAQLEKSRLLSDRFSAERPKGSFSTLEIQRTEQGDSAMYLCASSLGTSLSSYEQYFGPGTRLTVT.

In nucleotides, the CDR3 is TGCGCCAGCAACTCGGCCGGGACAGCACTAAATGAGCAGTTCTTC. This codes for CASNSAGTALNEQFF. This chain links TRBV5-1 with TRBJ2-1; 7 positions agree with TRBD1. This CDR3 spans 15 amino acids. V was pared by 6 bases and J by 7 bases, with 13 bases of the junction left unmatched. Germline CDR1 is SGHRS and CDR2 is YFSETQ. The full variable domain, with the rest looked up from reference TRBV5-1 and TRBJ2-1, is KAGVTQTPRYLIKTRGQQVTLSCSPISGHRSVSWYQQTPGQGLQFLFEYFSETQRNKGNFPGRFSGRQFSNSRSEMNVSTLELGDSALYLCASNSAGTALNEQFFGPGTRLTVL.

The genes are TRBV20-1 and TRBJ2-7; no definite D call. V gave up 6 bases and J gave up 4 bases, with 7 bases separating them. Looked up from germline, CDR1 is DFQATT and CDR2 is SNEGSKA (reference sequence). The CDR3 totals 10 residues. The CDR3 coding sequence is TGCAGTGCCATGAGATACGAGCAGTACTTC. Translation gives CSAMRYEQYF.

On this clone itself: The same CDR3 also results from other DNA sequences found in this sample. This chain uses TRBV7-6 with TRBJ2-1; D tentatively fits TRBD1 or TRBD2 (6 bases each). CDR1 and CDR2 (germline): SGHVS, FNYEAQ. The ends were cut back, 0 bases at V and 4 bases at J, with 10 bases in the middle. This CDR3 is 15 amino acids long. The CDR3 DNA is TGTGCCAGCAGCTTAGCGGGGGGCCTATACAATGAGCAGTTCTTC. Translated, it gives CASSLAGGLYNEQFF.

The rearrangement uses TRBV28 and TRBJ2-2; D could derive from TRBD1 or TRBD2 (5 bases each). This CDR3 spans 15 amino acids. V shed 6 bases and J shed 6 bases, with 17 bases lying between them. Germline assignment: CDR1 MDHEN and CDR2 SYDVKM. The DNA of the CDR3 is TGTGCCAGCAGGTTCCGGGGCCGACTTTCCGGGGAGCTGTTTTTT. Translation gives CASRFRGRLSGELFF.

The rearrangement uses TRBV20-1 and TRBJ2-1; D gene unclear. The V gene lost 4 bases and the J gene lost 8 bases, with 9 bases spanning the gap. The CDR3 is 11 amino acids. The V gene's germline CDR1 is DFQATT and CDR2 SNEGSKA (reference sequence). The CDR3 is CSANEIHEQFF. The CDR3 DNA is TGCAGTGCTAACGAAATACATGAGCAGTTCTTC.

The CDR3 bases are TGTGCCAGCAGCCCGGGACTAGTTAAGTTCTTC. Encoded protein: CASSPGLVKFF. The V gene is TRBV14, the J gene TRBJ2-1; TRBD2 aligns across 8 bases. Trimming at V came to 4 bases and at J to 14 bases, leaving 4 bases not matched to a gene. The CDR3 has 11 residues. Germline V CDR1 and CDR2: SGHDN, FVKESK. The whole variable domain, filled in from reference TRBV14 and TRBJ2-1, reads EAGVTQFPSHSVIEKGQTVTLRCDPISGHDNLYWYRRVMGKEIKFLLHFVKESKQDESGMPNNRFLAERTGGTYSTLKVQPAELEDSGVYFCASSPGLVKFFGPGTRLTVL.

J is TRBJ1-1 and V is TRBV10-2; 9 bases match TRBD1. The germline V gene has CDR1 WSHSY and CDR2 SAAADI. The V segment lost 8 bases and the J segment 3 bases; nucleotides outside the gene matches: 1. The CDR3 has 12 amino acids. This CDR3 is CASWDRDTEAFF. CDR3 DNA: TGCGCCAGCTGGGACAGGGACACTGAAGCTTTCTTT.

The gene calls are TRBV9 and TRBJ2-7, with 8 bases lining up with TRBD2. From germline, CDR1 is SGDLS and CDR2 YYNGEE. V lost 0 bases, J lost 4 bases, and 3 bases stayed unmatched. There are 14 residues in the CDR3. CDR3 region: CASSVGGGLYEQYF. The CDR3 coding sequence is TGTGCCAGCAGCGTAGGCGGGGGGCTTTACGAGCAGTACTTC.

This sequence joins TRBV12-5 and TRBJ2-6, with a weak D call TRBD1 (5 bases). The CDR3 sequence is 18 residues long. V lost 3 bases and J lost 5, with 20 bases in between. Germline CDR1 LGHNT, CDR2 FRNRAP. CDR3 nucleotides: TGTGCTAGTGGTTTCACAAATGCAGGACAAAGTCGGGCCAACGTCCTGACTTTC. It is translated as CASGFTNAGQSRANVLTF.

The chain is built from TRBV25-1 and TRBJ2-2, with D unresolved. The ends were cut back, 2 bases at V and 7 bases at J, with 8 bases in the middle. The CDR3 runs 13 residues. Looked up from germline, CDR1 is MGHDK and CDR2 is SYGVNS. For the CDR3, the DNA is TGTGCCAGCAGTGAAATGTTGGTCGGGGAGCTGTTTTTT. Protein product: CASSEMLVGELFF.

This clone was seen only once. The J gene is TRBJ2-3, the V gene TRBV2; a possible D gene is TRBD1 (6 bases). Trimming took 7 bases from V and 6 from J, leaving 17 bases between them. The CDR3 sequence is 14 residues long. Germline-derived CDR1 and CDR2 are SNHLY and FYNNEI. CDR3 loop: CASKFGRGWDTQYF. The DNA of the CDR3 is TGTGCCAGCAAATTCGGCAGGGGATGGGATACGCAGTATTTT.

CDR3: CASSTTSGRADTQYF. DNA for the CDR3: TGTGCCAGCAGCACAACTAGCGGGAGGGCAGATACGCAGTATTTT. V is TRBV9 and J is TRBJ2-3; 13 nucleotides match TRBD2. Losses at the gene ends were 4 bases for V and 4 bases for J; bases not matched to a gene: 3. The CDR3 length is 15 residues. Germline CDR1 reads SGDLS; CDR2 reads YYNGEE.

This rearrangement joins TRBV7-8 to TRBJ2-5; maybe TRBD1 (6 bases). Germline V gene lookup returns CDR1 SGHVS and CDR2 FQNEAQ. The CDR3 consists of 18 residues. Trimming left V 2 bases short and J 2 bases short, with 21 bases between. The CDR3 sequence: CASSLQSLADRPQETQYF. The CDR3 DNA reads TGTGCCAGCAGCTTACAGTCACTGGCCGACAGGCCTCAAGAGACCCAGTACTTC.

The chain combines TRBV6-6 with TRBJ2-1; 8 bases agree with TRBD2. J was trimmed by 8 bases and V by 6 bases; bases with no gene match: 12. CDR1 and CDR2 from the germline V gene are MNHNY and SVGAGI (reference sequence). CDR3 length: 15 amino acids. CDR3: CASSYHGAGDYEQFF. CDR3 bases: TGTGCCAGCAGCTACCACGGAGCGGGAGATTATGAGCAGTTCTTC.

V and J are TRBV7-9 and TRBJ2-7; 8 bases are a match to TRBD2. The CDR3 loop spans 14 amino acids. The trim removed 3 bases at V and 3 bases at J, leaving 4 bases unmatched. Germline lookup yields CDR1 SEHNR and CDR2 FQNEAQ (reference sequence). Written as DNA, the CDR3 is TGTGCCAGCAGCTTTAGCGGGATAGACTACGAGCAGTACTTC. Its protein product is CASSFSGIDYEQYF.

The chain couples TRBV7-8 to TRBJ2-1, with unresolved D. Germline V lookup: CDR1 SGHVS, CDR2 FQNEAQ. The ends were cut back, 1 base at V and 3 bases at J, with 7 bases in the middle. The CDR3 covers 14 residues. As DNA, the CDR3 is TGTGCCAGCAGCTTAGTCGACATCTACAATGAGCAGTTCTTC. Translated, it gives CASSLVDIYNEQFF.

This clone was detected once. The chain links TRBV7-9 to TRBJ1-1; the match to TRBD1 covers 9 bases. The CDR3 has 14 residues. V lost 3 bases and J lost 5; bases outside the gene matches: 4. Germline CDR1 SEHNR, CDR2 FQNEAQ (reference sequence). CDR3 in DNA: TGTGCCAGCAGCTTCGGGACAGGGAGGACTGAAGCTTTCTTT. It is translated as CASSFGTGRTEAFF.